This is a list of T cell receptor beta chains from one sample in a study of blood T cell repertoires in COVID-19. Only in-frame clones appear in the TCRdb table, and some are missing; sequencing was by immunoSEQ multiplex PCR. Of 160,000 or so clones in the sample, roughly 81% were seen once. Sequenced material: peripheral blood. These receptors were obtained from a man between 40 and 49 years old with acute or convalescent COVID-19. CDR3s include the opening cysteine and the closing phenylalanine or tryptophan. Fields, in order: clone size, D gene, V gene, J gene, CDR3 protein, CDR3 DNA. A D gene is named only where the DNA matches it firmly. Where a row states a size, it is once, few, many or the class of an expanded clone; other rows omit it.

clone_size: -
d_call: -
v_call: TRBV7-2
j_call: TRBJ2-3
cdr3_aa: CASSQTGSIGDTQYF
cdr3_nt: TGTGCCAGCAGCCAGACGGGGAGTATAGGGGATACGCAGTATTTT

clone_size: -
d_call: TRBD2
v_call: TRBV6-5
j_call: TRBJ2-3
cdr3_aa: CASRLAGDTQYF
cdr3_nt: TGTGCCAGCAGACTAGCGGGGGATACGCAGTATTTT

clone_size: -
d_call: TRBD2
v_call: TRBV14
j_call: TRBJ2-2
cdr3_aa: CASSPWMGLAVPGELFF
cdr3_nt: TGTGCCAGCAGCCCATGGATGGGACTAGCGGTCCCCGGGGAGCTGTTTTTT

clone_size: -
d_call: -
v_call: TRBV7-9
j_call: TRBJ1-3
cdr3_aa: CASSFQVGNTIYF
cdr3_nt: TGTGCCAGCAGCTTTCAGGTGGGAAACACCATATATTTT

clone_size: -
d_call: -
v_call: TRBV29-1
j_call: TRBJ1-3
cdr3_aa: CSVDRGTSGNTIYF
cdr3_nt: TGCAGCGTCGACCGGGGGACCTCTGGAAACACCATATATTTT

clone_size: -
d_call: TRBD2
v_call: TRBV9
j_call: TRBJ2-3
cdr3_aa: CASSVGTSGRTDTQYF
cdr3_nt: TGTGCCAGCAGCGTTGGTACTAGCGGTAGAACAGATACGCAGTATTTT

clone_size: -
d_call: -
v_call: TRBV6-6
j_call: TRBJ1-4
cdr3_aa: CASGRQPTNEKLFF
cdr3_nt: TGTGCCAGCGGGCGACAGCCAACTAATGAAAAACTGTTTTTT

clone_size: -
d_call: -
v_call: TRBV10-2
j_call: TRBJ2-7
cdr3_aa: CASSGAAVIEQYF
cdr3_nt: TGCGCCAGCAGTGGGGCAGCCGTTATCGAGCAGTACTTC

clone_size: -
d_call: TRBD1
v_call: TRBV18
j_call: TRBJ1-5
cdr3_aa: CASSPNRGNSNQPQHF
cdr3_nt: TGTGCCAGCTCGCCGAACAGGGGGAATAGCAATCAGCCCCAGCATTTT

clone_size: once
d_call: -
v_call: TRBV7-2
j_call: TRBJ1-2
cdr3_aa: CASSLVQAARGDYGYTF
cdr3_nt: TGTGCCAGCAGCTTAGTTCAAGCTGCACGAGGCGATTATGGCTACACCTTC

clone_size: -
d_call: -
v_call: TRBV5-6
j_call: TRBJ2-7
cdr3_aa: CASSFLSPYEQYF
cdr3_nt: TGTGCCAGCAGCTTTCTCAGTCCCTACGAGCAGTACTTC

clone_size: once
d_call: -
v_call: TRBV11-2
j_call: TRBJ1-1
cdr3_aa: CASSLLRGTEAFF
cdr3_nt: TGTGCCAGCAGCTTATTGCGGGGTACTGAAGCTTTCTTT

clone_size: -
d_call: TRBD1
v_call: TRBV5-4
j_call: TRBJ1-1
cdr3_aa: CASSLGQGGYTEAFF
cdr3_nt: TGTGCCAGCAGCCTTGGACAGGGCGGGTACACTGAAGCTTTCTTT

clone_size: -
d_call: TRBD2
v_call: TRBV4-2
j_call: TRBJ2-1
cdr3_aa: CASSHRLAGPYNEQFF
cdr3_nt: TGTGCCAGCAGCCACCGACTAGCGGGGCCCTACAATGAGCAGTTCTTC

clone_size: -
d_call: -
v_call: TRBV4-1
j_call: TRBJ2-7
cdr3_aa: CASSQTDTYEQYF
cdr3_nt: TGCGCCAGCAGCCAAACAGATACCTACGAGCAGTACTTC

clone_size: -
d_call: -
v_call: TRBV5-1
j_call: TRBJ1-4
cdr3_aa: CASSWTVNEKLFF
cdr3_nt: TGCGCCAGCAGCTGGACAGTAAATGAAAAACTGTTTTTT

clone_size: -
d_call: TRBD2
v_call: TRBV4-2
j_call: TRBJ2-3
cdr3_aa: CASSQGTGGGSDTQYF
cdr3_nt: TGTGCCAGCAGCCAAGGAACGGGCGGGGGGTCAGATACGCAGTATTTT

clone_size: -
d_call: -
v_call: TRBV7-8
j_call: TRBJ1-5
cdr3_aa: CASSLEPGRGPGPQHF
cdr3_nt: TGTGCCAGCAGCTTAGAACCGGGGAGGGGACCAGGGCCCCAGCATTTT

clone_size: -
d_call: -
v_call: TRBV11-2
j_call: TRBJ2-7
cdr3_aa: CASSLELGPNYEQYF
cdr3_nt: TGTGCCAGCAGCTTAGAACTGGGCCCTAACTACGAGCAGTACTTC

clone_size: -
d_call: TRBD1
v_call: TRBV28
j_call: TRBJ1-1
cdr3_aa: CASRTPGGAFF
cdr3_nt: TGTGCCAGCAGGACCCCAGGGGGAGCTTTCTTT

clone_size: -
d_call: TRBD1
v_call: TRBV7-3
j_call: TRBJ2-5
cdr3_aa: CASSSGTGETQYF
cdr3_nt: TGTGCCAGCAGCTCCGGGACAGGGGAGACCCAGTACTTC

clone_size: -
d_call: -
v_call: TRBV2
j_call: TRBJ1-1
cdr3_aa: CASSERQDTEAFF
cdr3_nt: TGTGCCAGCAGTGAAAGGCAGGACACTGAAGCTTTCTTT